The rows below give T cell receptor beta chains drawn from one sample of a study of control samples from healthy donors and cancer patients. Profiled with immunoSEQ multiplex PCR; TCRdb holds only in-frame clones, not every one. In the table there are approximately 150,000 clones, approximately 93% of which are singletons. The sequenced material came from blood. The receptors stem from a man between 18 and 29 years old in good health. The CDR3 runs from the conserved cysteine through the conserved F or W. Each record gives: V gene, J gene, clone size, D gene, CDR3 DNA, CDR3 protein. D genes are given only for firm matches. A clone size is listed for some rows: how often the clone was seen (once, few, many), or a class if it is expanded.

TRBV2	TRBJ1-1	NA	NA	TGTGCCAGCAGTGATAACCGGAACACTGAAGCTTTCTTT	CASSDNRNTEAFF
TRBV12-3/TRBV12-4	TRBJ1-2	once	NA	TGTGCCAGCAGTTTTGGGAGAGTTGGCTACACCTTC	CASSFGRVGYTF
TRBV7-3	TRBJ2-1	NA	NA	TGTGCCAGCAGCTTTAGAGGAGATTACAATGAGCAGTTCTTC	CASSFRGDYNEQFF
TRBV27	TRBJ2-7	NA	TRBD2	TGTGCCAGCAGTTTCCAAGGGACTAGCGTTTTCCACGAGCAGTACTTC	CASSFQGTSVFHEQYF
TRBV30	TRBJ1-1	NA	NA	TGTGCCTGGAGTTTGGGACTTCTCGACACTGAAGCTTTCTTT	CAWSLGLLDTEAFF
TRBV7-9	TRBJ1-3	NA	NA	TGTGCCAGCAGCTCCCCCGGGCCGACTGGAAACACCATATATTTT	CASSSPGPTGNTIYF
TRBV5-3	TRBJ2-7	NA	TRBD1	TGTGCCAGAAGCTCATGGACAGGAGACTACGAGCAGTACTTC	CARSSWTGDYEQYF
TRBV7-9	TRBJ1-1	NA	NA	TGTGCCAGCAGCTTAAATTGGGGGGGCACTGAAGCTTTCTTT	CASSLNWGGTEAFF
TRBV9	TRBJ1-3	NA	NA	TGTGCCAGCAGCCCTCGCGACGATAACCCCATATATTTT	CASSPRDDNPIYF
TRBV7-2	TRBJ2-1	NA	TRBD2	TGTGCCAGCAGCTTAGCAGCTTCTGGACTAGCTTCATACAATGAGCAGTTCTTC	CASSLAASGLASYNEQFF
TRBV24-1	TRBJ2-3	NA	NA	TGTGCCACCAGTGATTTGCTCGGTCCAGGAACGGGGGATACGCAGTATTTT	CATSDLLGPGTGDTQYF
TRBV4-1	TRBJ2-7	NA	NA	TGCGCCAGCAGCCAAGATGCAGCAGAACCCTACGAGCAGTACTTC	CASSQDAAEPYEQYF
TRBV12-3/TRBV12-4	TRBJ2-5	NA	NA	TGTGCCAGCAGATCCGGATGGGAGACCCAGTACTTC	CASRSGWETQYF
TRBV29-1	TRBJ2-5	NA	NA	TGCAGCGTGCGACGTTCGGGGCTCGGGACCCAGTACTTC	CSVRRSGLGTQYF
TRBV6-1	TRBJ2-7	NA	TRBD1	TGTGCCAGCAGTGACCGGGTTTCGGGACAGCGGCCATACGAGCAGTACTTC	CASSDRVSGQRPYEQYF
TRBV5-5	TRBJ1-1	NA	NA	TGTGCCAGCAGCCAAGGATACGGAAGAGTCACTGTTGAAGCTTTCTTT	CASSQGYGRVTVEAFF
TRBV2	TRBJ1-2	NA	NA	TGTGCCAGCAGTGAAACCGGGACGTATGGCTACACCTTC	CASSETGTYGYTF
TRBV4-1	TRBJ1-1	NA	NA	TGCGCCAGCAGCCCGGGGCGGGTCACTGAAGCTTTCTTT	CASSPGRVTEAFF
TRBV6-5	TRBJ1-1	NA	NA	TGTGCCAGCACCCTTGGAGGCAGTTTTAACACTGAAGCTTTCTTT	CASTLGGSFNTEAFF
TRBV5-1	TRBJ1-3	NA	NA	TGCGCCAGCAGCCCTGGGCCTAGCTCTGGAAACACCATATATTTT	CASSPGPSSGNTIYF
TRBV6-5	TRBJ1-5	NA	NA	TGTGCCAGCAGTTACCGGTTAGATCAGCCCCAGCATTTT	CASSYRLDQPQHF
TRBV4-2	TRBJ2-1	NA	TRBD2	TGTGCCAGCAGTCCACGCTTGGGGAGGGGAGACAATGAGCAGTTCTTC	CASSPRLGRGDNEQFF
TRBV7-2	TRBJ1-2	NA	NA	TGTGCCAGCAGCAACCAGGGTTTTGGCTACACCTTC	CASSNQGFGYTF
TRBV28	TRBJ2-7	NA	TRBD2	TGTGCCAGCCAAGGACTAGCGGCCTCCTACGAGCAGTACTTC	CASQGLAASYEQYF
TRBV30	TRBJ2-3	NA	NA	TGTGCCTGGAGTCGTGGACAGAACACAGATACGCAGTATTTT	CAWSRGQNTDTQYF
TRBV27	TRBJ1-2	NA	TRBD1	TGTGCCAGCAGTATACAGGGGAACTATGGCTACACCTTC	CASSIQGNYGYTF
TRBV10-3	TRBJ1-2	NA	NA	TGTGCCATCAGTGAGTCGAGGGGCGCGGATCATGGCTACACCTTC	CAISESRGADHGYTF
TRBV25-1	TRBJ1-4	NA	TRBD1	TGTGCCAGCAGTGGCCTGACAGGGGGCCGGCTAAATAATGAAAAACTGTTTTTT	CASSGLTGGRLNNEKLFF
TRBV28	TRBJ2-7	NA	NA	TGTGCCAGCACCCCCCGTAGGACTCCCTACGAGCAGTACTTC	CASTPRRTPYEQYF
TRBV7-9	TRBJ2-1	NA	NA	TGTGCCAGCAGCTTAGGCTTGGGCAACGTAGAGCAGTTCTTC	CASSLGLGNVEQFF
TRBV27	TRBJ2-1	NA	NA	TGTGCCAGCAGTCCCCGCCAGAGCTCCTACAATGAGCAGTTCTTC	CASSPRQSSYNEQFF
TRBV11-2	TRBJ2-1	NA	NA	TGTGCCAGCAGCTTAGATGTGGGACGCGACGATGAGCAGTTCTTC	CASSLDVGRDDEQFF
TRBV4-1	TRBJ2-3	NA	TRBD2	TGCGCCAGCAGCACCCAGCGGGGGGGCGGCGATACGCAGTATTTT	CASSTQRGGGDTQYF
TRBV3-1/TRBV3-2	TRBJ2-2	NA	NA	TGTGCCAGCAGAGGTACGAAGGGAGTTGGCGGGGAGCTGTTTTTT	CASRGTKGVGGELFF
TRBV27	TRBJ2-1	once	TRBD1	TGTGCCAGCAGTCCGGGACAGGTTTTAGATGAGCAGTTCTTC	CASSPGQVLDEQFF